These 18 T cell receptor beta chains were all obtained from the same sample, sequenced in a study of shared clonotypes between healthy human individuals. Using immunoSEQ multiplex PCR, the repertoire was profiled, and TCRdb retains in-frame clones only, with some absent. The sample lists some 800,000 clones; 80% to 95% were seen once. In the naive CD8 group, cells lacked CD45RO and were positively selected for CCR7, so terminally differentiated effector memory CD45RA+ cells were left out. Sequenced sample: naive CD8+ T cells sorted from blood. These receptors originate from a man aged 25-40 years in good health.

The chain uses TRBV6-6 and TRBJ2-2, with D hard to call. The germline V gene has CDR1 MNHNY and CDR2 SVGAGI (reference sequence). The germline V and J ends were trimmed by 1 base and 7 bases, with 4 bases remaining between them. This CDR3 has 12 amino acids. CDR3 sequence: CASSYLFGELFF. The CDR3 bases are TGTGCCAGCAGTTACTTATTCGGGGAGCTGTTTTTT.

The rearrangement uses TRBV14 and TRBJ2-7; no definite D call. In germline, CDR1 is SGHDN, CDR2 FVKESK. Trimming pared 1 base from V and 2 bases from J, leaving 12 bases between. CDR3 length equals 15 residues. The CDR3 loop reads CASSQGYRVTYEQYF. DNA for the CDR3: TGTGCCAGCAGCCAAGGTTATCGGGTCACCTACGAGCAGTACTTC.

The chain couples TRBV28 to TRBJ1-5, with 10 bases that match TRBD1. Germline V lookup: CDR1 MDHEN, CDR2 SYDVKM. V trimming: 6 bases; J trimming: 2 bases; junction bases outside the gene matches: 19. The CDR3 covers 20 residues. The CDR3 spells CASSPLPGQGLDGGNQPQHF. CDR3 DNA sequence: TGTGCCAGCAGCCCACTCCCGGGACAGGGGCTTGATGGTGGCAATCAGCCCCAGCATTTT.

The chain carries TRBV27 and TRBJ2-3; 9 positions match TRBD2. The V gene end was trimmed by 4 bases and the J gene end by 2 bases; junction bases not matched to a gene: 13. Per the germline V gene, CDR1 is MNHEY and CDR2 is SMNVEV (reference sequence). This CDR3 comprises 18 residues. The CDR3 sequence: CASSYRRPLAGNTDTQYF. CDR3 in DNA: TGTGCCAGCAGTTACCGGCGACCCCTAGCGGGAAACACAGATACGCAGTATTTT.

The gene calls are TRBV27 and TRBJ1-5, with 11 bases matching TRBD1. V lost 3 bases, J lost 9 bases, and 13 bases stayed unmatched. Germline CDR1 is MNHEY and CDR2 is SMNVEV (reference sequence). This CDR3 comprises 17 residues. CDR3 sequence reads: CASSFLRTGGSIGPQHF. CDR3 in DNA: TGTGCCAGCAGTTTTCTCAGGACAGGGGGCTCGATAGGGCCCCAGCATTTT.

This sequence joins TRBV25-1 and TRBJ1-1; weak D call: TRBD1 (5 bases). CDR1 and CDR2 (germline): MGHDK, SYGVNS. This CDR3 has 15 amino acids. The V end was cut by 0 bases, the J end by 1 base, with 9 bases between. CDR3 region: CASSEYSDRNTEAFF. The CDR3 bases are TGTGCCAGCAGTGAATATTCAGACAGGAACACTGAAGCTTTCTTT.

This chain connects TRBV7-6 to TRBJ2-3; no firm D call. This CDR3 contains 14 residues. Trimming stripped 1 base from V and 6 bases from J, with 11 bases between. Germline V CDR1 and CDR2: SGHVS, FNYEAQ. The DNA of the CDR3 is TGTGCCAGCAGCTTAGTGGAGACTGAGGATACGCAGTATTTT. It codes for CASSLVETEDTQYF.

This clone was seen only once. The chain carries TRBV7-9 and TRBJ2-7; 9 bases map to TRBD2. CDR1 and CDR2 from the germline V gene are SEHNR and FQNEAQ (reference sequence). This CDR3 is 18 amino acids long. The junction had 16 bases not matched to a gene; V was cut back by 3 bases and J by 4 bases. For the CDR3, the DNA is TGTGCCAGCAGCTTTGGGGAGGGTGCCAGCGGGAGGAGGTACGAGCAGTACTTC. It encodes CASSFGEGASGRRYEQYF.

With regard to this clone: Other DNA sequences in this sample translate to the same CDR3. The chain uses TRBV4-1 and TRBJ2-3; no clear D. CDR1 is MGHRA, CDR2 YSYEKL, per germline. CDR3 length equals 11 residues. V lost 3 bases and J 6 bases, leaving 4 bases between the germline ends. The CDR3 loop is CASSQGDTQYF. The DNA for the CDR3 is TGCGCCAGCAGCCAGGGGGATACGCAGTATTTT.

This clone was observed a single time. This chain uses TRBV28 with TRBJ1-5; no clear D gene. V was cut by 6 bases and J by 3 bases, with 21 bases left in between. Germline assignment: CDR1 MDHEN and CDR2 SYDVKM. The CDR3 contains 17 residues. CDR3 protein: CASREDPGALPNQPQHF. CDR3 sequence (DNA): TGTGCCAGCAGAGAGGACCCAGGCGCTTTGCCCAATCAGCCCCAGCATTTT.

The chain recombines TRBV5-1 with TRBJ2-7; TRBD1 is a possible D gene (5 bases). V dropped 1 base and J dropped 2 bases, with 34 bases sitting between them. The length of the CDR3 is 22 residues. Per germline, CDR1 SGHRS and CDR2 YFSETQ. The CDR3 bases are TGCGCCAGCAGCTTGAAACTTCGTTGGGCAGGGTCTACCCTAACGGTGGCCTACGAGCAGTACTTC. It yields the protein CASSLKLRWAGSTLTVAYEQYF. Variable domain in full (rest from reference TRBV5-1 and TRBJ2-7): KAGVTQTPRYLIKTRGQQVTLSCSPISGHRSVSWYQQTPGQGLQFLFEYFSETQRNKGNFPGRFSGRQFSNSRSEMNVSTLELGDSALYLCASSLKLRWAGSTLTVAYEQYFGPGTRLTVT.

The rearrangement links TRBV5-1 to TRBJ2-7, with D perhaps TRBD1 or TRBD2 (6 bases each). With 2 bases removed from V and 3 bases from J, the gap between germline ends came to 15 bases. The V gene's germline CDR1 is SGHRS and CDR2 YFSETQ. The CDR3 runs to 15 residues. In DNA form, the CDR3 reads TGCGCCAGCAGCTTAGCAGGCGGGACATACTACGAGCAGTACTTC. This gives the protein CASSLAGGTYYEQYF.

The V gene is TRBV18, the J gene TRBJ2-7; possibly TRBD1 or TRBD2 for D (5 bases each). Germline V gene data show CDR1 as KGHSH and CDR2 as LQKENI. Deletions cut 9 bases from V and 4 bases from J, with 13 bases between. This CDR3 spans 12 amino acids. The CDR3 loop is CASYAEGYEQYF. The DNA for the CDR3 is TGTGCCAGTTACGCCGAGGGGTACGAGCAGTACTTC. The full variable domain, completed using reference TRBV18 and TRBJ2-7, is NAGVMQNPRHLVRRRGQEARLRCSPMKGHSHVYWYRQLPEEGLKFMVYLQKENIIDESGMPKERFSAEFPKEGPSILRIQQVVRGDSAAYFCASYAEGYEQYFGPGTRLTVT.

The genes are TRBV7-8 and TRBJ2-5; no clear D. The CDR3 is 14 amino acids. CDR1 and CDR2 (germline): SGHVS, FQNEAQ. V was cut by 2 bases and J by 6 bases, with 13 bases left in between. CDR3 coding DNA: TGTGCCAGCAGCTTAAGGCCCGGAAGCCAGACCCAGTACTTC. It is translated as CASSLRPGSQTQYF.

The chain employs TRBV9 and TRBJ1-1; 8 nucleotides align to TRBD1. This CDR3 has 14 residues. Unmatched junction bases numbered 7, after V lost 4 bases and J lost 5 bases. Per the germline V gene, CDR1 is SGDLS and CDR2 is YYNGEE. CDR3 bases: TGTGCCAGCAGCACTACAGGGGGTGGAACTGAAGCTTTCTTT. Protein sequence: CASSTTGGGTEAFF. The whole variable domain, filled in from reference TRBV9 and TRBJ1-1, reads DSGVTQTPKHLITATGQRVTLRCSPRSGDLSVYWYQQSLDQGLQFLIQYYNGEERAKGNILERFSAQQFPDLHSELNLSSLELGDSALYFCASSTTGGGTEAFFGQGTRLTVV.

This chain links TRBV7-9 with TRBJ2-1, with TRBD2 as a possible D gene (5 bases). Germline V CDR1 and CDR2: SEHNR, FQNEAQ (reference sequence). The CDR3 extends over 15 amino acids. Trimming shortened V by 6 bases and J by 8 bases, and 20 bases separated the two germline ends. This chain's CDR3 is CASSLPRGLWDEQFF. CDR3 DNA: TGTGCCAGCAGTCTCCCGCGAGGGCTTTGGGATGAGCAGTTCTTC.

The chain employs TRBV5-4 and TRBJ1-3; D unresolved. This CDR3 region has 15 residues. The V end was cut by 0 bases, the J end by 0 bases, with 7 bases between. CDR1 and CDR2 from the germline V gene are SGHNT and YYREEE (reference sequence). The CDR3 sequence: CASSLGANSGNTIYF. As DNA, the CDR3 is TGTGCCAGCAGCTTGGGGGCGAACTCTGGAAACACCATATATTTT.

The chain is built from TRBV6-1 and TRBJ2-7, with 11 bases fitting TRBD1. The germline CDR1 and CDR2 sequences are MNHNS and SASEGT. Trimming at V came to 10 bases and at J to 4 bases, leaving 9 bases not matched to a gene. CDR3 length: 14 amino acids. The CDR3 DNA is TGTGCCATCGCGGACAGGGGGCTTAGTTACGAGCAGTACTTC. Amino acids: CAIADRGLSYEQYF.